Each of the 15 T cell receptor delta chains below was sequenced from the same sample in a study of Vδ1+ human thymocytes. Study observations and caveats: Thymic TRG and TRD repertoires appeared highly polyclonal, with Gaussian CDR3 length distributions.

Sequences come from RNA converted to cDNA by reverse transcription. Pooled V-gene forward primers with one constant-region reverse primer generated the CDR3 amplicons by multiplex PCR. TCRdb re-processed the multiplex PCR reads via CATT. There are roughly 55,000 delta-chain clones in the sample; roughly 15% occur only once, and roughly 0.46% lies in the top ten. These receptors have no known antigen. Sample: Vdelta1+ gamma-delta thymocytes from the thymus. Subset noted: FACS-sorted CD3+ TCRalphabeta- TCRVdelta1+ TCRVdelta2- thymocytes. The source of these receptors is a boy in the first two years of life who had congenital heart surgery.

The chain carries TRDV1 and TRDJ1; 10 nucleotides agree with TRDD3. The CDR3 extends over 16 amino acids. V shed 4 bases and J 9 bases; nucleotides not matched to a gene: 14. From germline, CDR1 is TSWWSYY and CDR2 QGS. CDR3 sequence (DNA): TGTGCTCTTGGGGCAAATCGAGTACTGGGGGATCGGGAACTCATCTTT. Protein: CALGANRVLGDRELIF.

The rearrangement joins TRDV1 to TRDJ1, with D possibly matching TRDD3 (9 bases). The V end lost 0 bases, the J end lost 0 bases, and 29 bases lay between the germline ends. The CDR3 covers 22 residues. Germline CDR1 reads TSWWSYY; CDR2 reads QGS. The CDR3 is CALGELGLPIYWGTRYTDKLIF. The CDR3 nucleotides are TGTGCTCTTGGGGAACTCGGCCTTCCTATTTACTGGGGGACCAGGTACACCGATAAACTCATCTTT.

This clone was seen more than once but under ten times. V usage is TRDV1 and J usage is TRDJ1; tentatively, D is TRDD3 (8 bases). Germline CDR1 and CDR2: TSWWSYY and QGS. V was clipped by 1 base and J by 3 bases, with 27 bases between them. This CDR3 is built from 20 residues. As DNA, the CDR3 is TGTGCTCTTGGGGAACCCGGCCTTCCCTTCCTGTGGGGGATGGCCGATAAACTCATCTTT. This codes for CALGEPGLPFLWGMADKLIF.

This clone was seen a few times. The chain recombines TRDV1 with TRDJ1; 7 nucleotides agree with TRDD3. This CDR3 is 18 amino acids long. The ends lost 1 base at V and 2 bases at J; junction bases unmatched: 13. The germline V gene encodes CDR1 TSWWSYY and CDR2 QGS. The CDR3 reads CALGERSTGLGFTDKLIF. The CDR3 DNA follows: TGTGCTCTTGGGGAACGGTCAACGGGACTGGGGTTTACCGATAAACTCATCTTT.

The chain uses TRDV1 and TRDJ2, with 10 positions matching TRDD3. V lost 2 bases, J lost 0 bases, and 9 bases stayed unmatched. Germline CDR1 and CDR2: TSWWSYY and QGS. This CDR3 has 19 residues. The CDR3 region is CALGEYRGIRGSLTAQLFF. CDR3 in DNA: TGTGCTCTTGGGGAATATAGGGGGATACGCGGCTCTTTGACAGCACAACTCTTCTTT.

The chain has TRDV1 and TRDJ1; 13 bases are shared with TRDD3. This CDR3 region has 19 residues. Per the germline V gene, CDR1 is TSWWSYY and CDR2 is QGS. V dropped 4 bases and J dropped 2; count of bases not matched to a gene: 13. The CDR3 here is CALGAFPGLGDTSTDKLIF. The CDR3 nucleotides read TGTGCTCTTGGGGCGTTTCCGGGACTGGGGGATACGAGTACCGATAAACTCATCTTT.

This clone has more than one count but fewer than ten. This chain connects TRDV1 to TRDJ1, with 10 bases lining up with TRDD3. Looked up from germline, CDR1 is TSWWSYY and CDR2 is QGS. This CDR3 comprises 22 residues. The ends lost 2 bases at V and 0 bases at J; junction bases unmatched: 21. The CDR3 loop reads CALGEGSKRSERGIRNTDKLIF. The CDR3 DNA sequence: TGTGCTCTTGGGGAAGGGTCTAAAAGAAGCGAGCGGGGGATACGGAACACCGATAAACTCATCTTT.

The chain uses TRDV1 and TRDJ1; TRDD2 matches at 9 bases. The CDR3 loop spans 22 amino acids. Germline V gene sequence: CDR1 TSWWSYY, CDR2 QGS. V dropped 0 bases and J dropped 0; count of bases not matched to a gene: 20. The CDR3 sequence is CALGELPPSYIGFPMYTDKLIF. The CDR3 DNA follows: TGTGCTCTTGGGGAACTCCCTCCTTCCTACATTGGGTTTCCCATGTACACCGATAAACTCATCTTT.

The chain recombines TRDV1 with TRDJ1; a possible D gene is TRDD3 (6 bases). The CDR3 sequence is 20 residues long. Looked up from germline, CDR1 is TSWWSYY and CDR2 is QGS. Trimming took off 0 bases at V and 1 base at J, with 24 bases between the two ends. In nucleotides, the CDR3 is TGTGCTCTTGGGGAACTCCCTTCGTACTGGGATTCGATCGGCACCGATAAACTCATCTTT. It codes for CALGELPSYWDSIGTDKLIF.

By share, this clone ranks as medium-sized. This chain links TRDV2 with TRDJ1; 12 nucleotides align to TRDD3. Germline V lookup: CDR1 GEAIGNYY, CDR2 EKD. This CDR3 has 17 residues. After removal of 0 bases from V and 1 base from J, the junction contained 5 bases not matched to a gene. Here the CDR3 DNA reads TGTGCCTGTGACACCCACTGGGGGATACTCGTCACCGATAAACTCATCTTT. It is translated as CACDTHWGILVTDKLIF.

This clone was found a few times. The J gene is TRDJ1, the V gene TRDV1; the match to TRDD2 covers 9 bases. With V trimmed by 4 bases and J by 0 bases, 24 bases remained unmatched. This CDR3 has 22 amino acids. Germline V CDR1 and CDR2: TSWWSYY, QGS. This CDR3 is CALGGGAFLLLGERFHTDKLIF. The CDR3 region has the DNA TGTGCTCTTGGGGGAGGGGCCTTCCTACTGTTGGGGGAACGGTTCCACACCGATAAACTCATCTTT.

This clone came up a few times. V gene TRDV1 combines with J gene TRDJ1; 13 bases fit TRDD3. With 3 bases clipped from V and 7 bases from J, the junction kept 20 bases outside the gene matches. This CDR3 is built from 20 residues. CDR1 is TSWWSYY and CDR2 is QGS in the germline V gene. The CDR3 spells CALGDHAFLSMYWGIRKLIF. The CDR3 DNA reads TGTGCTCTTGGGGACCATGCCTTCCTCAGTATGTACTGGGGGATACGTAAACTCATCTTT.

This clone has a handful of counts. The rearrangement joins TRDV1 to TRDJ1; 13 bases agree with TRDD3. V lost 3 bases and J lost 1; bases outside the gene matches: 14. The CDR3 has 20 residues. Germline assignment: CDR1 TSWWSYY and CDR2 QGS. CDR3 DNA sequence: TGTGCTCTTGGGGACCCATTTTTCCCGCACTGGGGGATACGCACCGATAAACTCATCTTT. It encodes CALGDPFFPHWGIRTDKLIF.

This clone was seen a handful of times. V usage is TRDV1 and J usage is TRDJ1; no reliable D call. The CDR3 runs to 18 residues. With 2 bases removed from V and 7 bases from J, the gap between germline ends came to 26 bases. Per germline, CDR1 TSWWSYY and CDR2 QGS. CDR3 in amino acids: CALGEASLPPALLGKLIF. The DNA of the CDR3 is TGTGCTCTTGGGGAAGCGTCACTCCCTCCGGCGTTACTCGGTAAACTCATCTTT.

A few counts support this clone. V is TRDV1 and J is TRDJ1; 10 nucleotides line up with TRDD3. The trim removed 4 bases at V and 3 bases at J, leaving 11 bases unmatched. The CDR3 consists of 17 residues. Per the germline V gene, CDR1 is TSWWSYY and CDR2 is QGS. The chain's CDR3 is CALGVPWGILSADKLIF. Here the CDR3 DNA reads TGTGCTCTTGGGGTCCCTTGGGGGATACTTTCGGCCGATAAACTCATCTTT.